This record looks at one T cell receptor (beta chain) sequence and its context. Its antigen is not known. Looked up from germline, CDR1 is SGHTA and CDR2 is FQGTGA. Trimming stripped 6 bases from V and 1 base from J, with 15 bases between. This CDR3 region has 16 residues. The sample belongs to a study of T cell responses to AZD1222 COVID-19 vaccine. Sequencing was performed with immunoSEQ multiplex PCR; in TCRdb, only in-frame clones are kept and a portion is missing. The sample yields some 180,000 clones, 91% seen once. Broader study findings: With two AZD1222 doses given, Spike-specific TCR breadth and depth both rose. A mostly white British donor set with more females was recruited, and clonal diversity was possibly underestimated.

The material was peripheral blood, obtained 28 days after the second AZD1222 dose. The rearrangement links TRBV7-3 to TRBJ2-2; a weak D match, TRBD2 (7 bases). The clonotype was recovered from an adult who received the AZD1222 COVID-19 vaccine. CDR3 in DNA: TGTGCCAGCAGTCCTCGGGGGGCAGGGAACACCGGGGAGCTGTTTTTT. Translating gives CASSPRGAGNTGELFF.